Detailed here is one T cell receptor (beta chain). The clone's antigen remains unknown. No base quality values were provided; no much bigger clone lies one nucleotide off. This record comes from a study of blood T cell repertoires in COVID-19 (dated by TCRdb to 2020 to 2021). General notes on the study: The collaborator samples originated in the United States, Italy and Spain and spanned the acute and convalescent phases of COVID-19. The material from the prospective study consisted of cDNA or gDNA derived from T cells, B-cell-depleted T cells, or PBMCs. Deeply sampled blood TCRbeta repertoires from subjects exposed to, actively infected with, or recovered from COVID-19 were included in the dataset. The repertoires were released in a freely available public database intended as a resource for research on the immune response to SARS-CoV-2. The samples were drawn from two sources: the first 160 participants of the ongoing ImmuneRACE study, and 950 to 1,500 subjects contributed by 6 global collaborators. A de-identified subject ID, COVID-19 status, age in years and sex were almost always included in the sample metadata. HLA class I and class II types, where available, came from metadata supplied by the sample provider rather than from assay-based typing. Here is what the overall study found, with its caveats: Clinical and demographic metadata were provided uncurated, with the amount varying by source and participant.

Each collaborating institution followed its own protocols to collect whole blood in K2EDTA tubes. For TCRbeta analysis, collaborator samples were shipped as frozen whole blood, as isolated PBMCs, or as DNA extracted from either sample type. From a lookup of the germline V gene (reference sequence), CDR1 and CDR2 are LNHDA and SQIVND. The CDR3 spans 14 residues, from the cysteine through the phenylalanine. The kept DNA is CDR3 alone, 42 bases in frame from the first base. Cut back by 5 bases and 1 base, the V and J ends lie 10 bases apart. The immunoSEQ Assay, a bias-controlled multiplex PCR, was used to amplify TCRbeta CDR3 regions from genomic DNA. Turning to the authors' computational methods: The number of nucleated cells in each sample was estimated from the amplification of reference gene primers within the assay. Sequence reads were collapsed and filtered to measure the absolute abundance of every unique TCRbeta CDR3 rearrangement. Productive Simpson clonality was computed per sample as the square root of Simpson's diversity index over productive rearrangements. The clones in this table, taken by TCRdb from immuneACCESS, are in-frame only. Not every clone is retained; where verified, under half of the shortfall comes from an unresolved V gene, and the cause of the rest is unknown. V, J and clone size are those of that table, while D and trimming were read from the DNA. This sample gives 250,000 or so clones in total; around 84% of them show up just once. The leading ten clones occupy 4.2% of the sample.

What was sequenced was peripheral blood. This chain joins TRBV19 to TRBJ2-3, with TRBD1 tentatively as D gene (5 bases match). This receptor was identified in a man between 60 and 70 years old with acute or convalescent COVID-19. The nucleotide sequence reads TGTGCCAGTAGTTTTCAGACAGGCACAGATACGCAGTATTTT. It codes for CASSFQTGTDTQYF.